These T cell receptor beta chains were read from a single sample in a study of blood T cell repertoires in COVID-19. Assay: immunoSEQ multiplex PCR; the TCRdb copy retains only in-frame clones and omits some. The sample shows some 190,000 clones, 84% of them seen only once. Sequences were obtained from peripheral blood. The receptors were sampled from a human donor in a cohort sampled during active COVID-19. CDR3s include the opening cysteine and the closing phenylalanine or tryptophan. D genes are given only for firm matches. A clone size is listed for some rows: how often the clone was seen (once, few, many), or a class if it is expanded.

size | D | J | V | DNA | CDR3
once | NA | TRBJ1-1 | TRBV10-3 | TGTGCCATCAGTGAGAGGGCGGCGGGTGACACTGAAGCTTTCTTT | CAISERAAGDTEAFF
NA | NA | TRBJ1-5 | TRBV21-1 | TGTGCCAGCAGCAAATGTAGGGGGCGGAAAGGAAATCAGCCCCAGCATTTT | CASSKCRGRKGNQPQHF
NA | NA | TRBJ2-5 | TRBV6-1 | TGTGCCAGCAGTGAAGAGGTCAGGTCGGCCCAGTACTTC | CASSEEVRSAQYF
NA | NA | TRBJ1-3 | TRBV6-6 | TGTGCCAGCAGTCCCCAACCGAGGGAAATCTCTGGAAACACCATATATTTT | CASSPQPREISGNTIYF
NA | NA | TRBJ1-2 | TRBV3-1/TRBV3-2 | TGTGCCAGCAGTCAAACCGGGAACTATGGCTACACCTTC | CASSQTGNYGYTF
NA | NA | TRBJ2-7 | TRBV28 | TGTGCCAGCAGTTTATGGAGGCAGGGGAGATACGAGCAGTACTTC | CASSLWRQGRYEQYF
NA | NA | TRBJ1-3 | TRBV13 | TGTGCCAGCAGCCCAGGTCCTTCTGGAAACACCATATATTTT | CASSPGPSGNTIYF
NA | TRBD1 | TRBJ2-7 | TRBV14 | TGTGCCAGTAACACAGGGGGATGGTTAGAAGAGCAGTACTTC | CASNTGGWLEEQYF
NA | TRBD1 | TRBJ1-5 | TRBV2 | TGTGCCAGCACAGGGGGCCAGCCCCAGCATTTT | CASTGGQPQHF
NA | NA | TRBJ1-2 | TRBV24-1 | TGTGCCACCAGTGATTTTGGAGGGGTTGGCTACACCTTC | CATSDFGGVGYTF
NA | NA | TRBJ1-3 | TRBV19 | TGTGCCAGTAGTATGTCCAGGAACGGAAACACCATATATTTT | CASSMSRNGNTIYF
NA | NA | TRBJ2-7 | TRBV3-1/TRBV3-2 | TGTGCCAGCAGCCTCCGGTGGGAGCAGTACTTC | CASSLRWEQYF
NA | NA | TRBJ1-1 | TRBV10-2 | TGCGCCAGCTTGGATCGGGCAGGGGTAGAAGAAGCTTTCTTT | CASLDRAGVEEAFF
NA | TRBD2 | TRBJ2-1 | TRBV19 | TGTGCCAGTACTAGCGGGGTCTACAATGAGCAGTTCTTC | CASTSGVYNEQFF
NA | NA | TRBJ2-4 | TRBV6-6 | TGTGCCAGCAGACAAGACTATGGAGAAAACATTCAGTACTTC | CASRQDYGENIQYF
NA | TRBD2 | TRBJ2-1 | TRBV5-1 | TGCGCCAGCAGCTCGACTAGCGGGAGGGCTTATGAGCAGTTCTTC | CASSSTSGRAYEQFF
NA | NA | TRBJ1-2 | TRBV5-1 | TGCGCCAGCAGCTTGGGATCAGACTGGGGCTACACCTTC | CASSLGSDWGYTF
NA | NA | TRBJ1-4 | TRBV7-8 | TGTGCCAGCAGCTTGAGACAGCCCCGTAATGAAAAACTGTTTTTT | CASSLRQPRNEKLFF
NA | NA | TRBJ2-2 | TRBV5-1 | TGCGCCAGCAGCTTGGACCCAGGGGTCAACACCGGGGAGCTGTTTTTT | CASSLDPGVNTGELFF
NA | TRBD1 | TRBJ1-2 | TRBV9 | TGTGCCAGCACCCCAGACAGGGGAGTGGGCGGCTACACCTTC | CASTPDRGVGGYTF
NA | NA | TRBJ2-1 | TRBV6-1 | TGTGCCAGCAGTGAATACAGGCGGGGAAACAATGAGCAGTTCTTC | CASSEYRRGNNEQFF
NA | TRBD2 | TRBJ2-1 | TRBV28 | TGTGCCAGCAGTTTGGCGGGAGGGGATCTTGAGCAGTTCTTC | CASSLAGGDLEQFF
NA | NA | TRBJ1-2 | TRBV12-3/TRBV12-4 | TGTGCCACCTCACCTCGGGGATCTGGCTACACCTTC | CATSPRGSGYTF
NA | NA | TRBJ2-4 | TRBV19 | TGTGCCAGTTCCTCAGATCGGGGGAACATTCAGTACTTC | CASSSDRGNIQYF
NA | TRBD1 | TRBJ2-1 | TRBV6-5 | TGTGCCAGCAGTTACTGGACGACAGGGAGTTACAATGAGCAGTTCTTC | CASSYWTTGSYNEQFF
NA | NA | TRBJ2-1 | TRBV12-3/TRBV12-4 | TGTGCCAGCCAAGCTCTCAATCTCAATGAGCAGTTCTTC | CASQALNLNEQFF
NA | NA | TRBJ2-3 | TRBV5-1 | TGCGCCAGCAGTTCAGGGGTGGGCACAGATACGCAGTATTTT | CASSSGVGTDTQYF
NA | NA | TRBJ2-5 | TRBV3-1/TRBV3-2 | TGTGCCAGCAGTCGAACATGGGGGGGCGCGGGGCAAGAGACCCAGTACTTC | CASSRTWGGAGQETQYF